This TCR beta chain was captured by sequencing in a study of beta chain features in type 1 diabetes. This clone was observed a handful of times. TCRB transcripts that were expressed got sequenced, as all of the isolated RNA had been reverse transcribed. Libraries were prepared by immunoSEQ multiplex PCR; TCRdb keeps only in-frame clonotypes and omits some of them. The sample has around 150,000 clones; less than 9% are singletons. The CDR3 spans 14 residues. Looked up from germline, CDR1 is MNHNS and CDR2 is SASEGT. Trimming pared 6 bases from V and 4 bases from J, leaving 15 bases between. The source is a woman aged 25 to 39 in good health. Sequenced sample: central memory CD4+ T cells from blood. The V call is TRBV6-1, the J call TRBJ2-5; perhaps TRBD1 as D (6 bases). The CDR3 coding sequence is TGTGCCAGCAGGGAGACTTGGGGGCTAGAGACCCAGTACTTC. This encodes CASRETWGLETQYF.